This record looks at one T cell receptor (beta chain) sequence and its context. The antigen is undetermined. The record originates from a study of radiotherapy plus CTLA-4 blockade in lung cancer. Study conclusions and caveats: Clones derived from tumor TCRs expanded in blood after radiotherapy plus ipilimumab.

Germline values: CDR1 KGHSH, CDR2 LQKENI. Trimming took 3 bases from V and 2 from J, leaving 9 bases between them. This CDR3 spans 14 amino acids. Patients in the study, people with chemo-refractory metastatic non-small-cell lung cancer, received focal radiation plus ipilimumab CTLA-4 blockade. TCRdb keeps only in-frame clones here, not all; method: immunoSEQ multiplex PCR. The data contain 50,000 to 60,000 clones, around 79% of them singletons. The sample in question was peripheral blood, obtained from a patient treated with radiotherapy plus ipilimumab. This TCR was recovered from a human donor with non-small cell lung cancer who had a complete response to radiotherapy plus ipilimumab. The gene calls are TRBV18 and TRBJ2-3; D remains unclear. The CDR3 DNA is TGTGCCAGCTCACCGGCCAGGTCCACAGATACGCAGTATTTT. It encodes CASSPARSTDTQYF.